Below are 20 T cell receptor beta chains sequenced from a single sample in a study of T cells in Graves' hyperthyroidism and ophthalmopathy. Authors of the study amplified TCR beta CDR3 regions from RNA transcripts. Initially, a first-round RT-PCR of the TCR CDR3 employed the HTBI primer set. One entry per CDR3 protein results from TCRdb running MiXCR on the multiplex PCR reads. The sample lists about 480,000 distinct CDR3 sequences, 13% to 15% seen once, with around a sixth in the top ten. Sequenced sample: blood. These receptors originate from a woman between 18 and 29 years old with Graves' hyperthyroidism.

This clonotype was counted at least ten times. The V and J genes are TRBV7-8 and TRBJ2-5, with a weak D call TRBD2 (6 bases). Germline lookup yields CDR1 SGHVS and CDR2 FQNEAQ. V lost 5 bases and J 7 bases, leaving 11 bases between the germline ends. The length of the CDR3 is 12 residues. CDR3 amino acids: CASSPVGGTQYF. CDR3 DNA: TGTGCCAGCAGCCCCGTGGGAGGGACCCAGTACTTC. The full variable domain, rest sourced from reference TRBV7-8 and TRBJ2-5, is GAGVSQSPRYKVAKRGQDVALRCDPISGHVSLFWYQQALGQGPEFLTYFQNEAQLDKSGLPSDRFFAERPEGSVSTLKIQRTQQEDSAVYLCASSPVGGTQYFGPGTRLLVL.

This clonotype has ten or more counts. V gene TRBV24-1 combines with J gene TRBJ1-1; 7 nucleotides agree with TRBD1. The trim removed 7 bases at V and 4 bases at J, leaving 5 bases unmatched. In germline, CDR1 is KGHDR, CDR2 SFDVKD. This CDR3 has 13 residues. The CDR3 loop is CATRATGATEAFF. CDR3 DNA: TGTGCCACCAGGGCAACAGGGGCCACTGAAGCTTTCTTT.

This clonotype showed up just a few times. This rearrangement joins TRBV6-6 to TRBJ2-3, with D tentatively TRBD2 (5 bases). Between the trimmed V and J ends, which lost 2 bases and 4 bases, there was a span of 22 bases. Germline CDR1 reads MNHNY; CDR2 reads SVGAGI (reference sequence). The CDR3 runs 18 residues. The CDR3 is CASSYVAGGLGPADTQYF. The CDR3 nucleotides read TGTGCCAGCAGTTACGTGGCGGGCGGCTTAGGTCCGGCAGATACGCAGTATTTT.

This chain links TRBV24-1 with TRBJ2-3, with a possible D match to TRBD1 (7 bases). Germline V gene lookup returns CDR1 KGHDR and CDR2 SFDVKD. The CDR3 spans 17 residues. V was pared by 3 bases and J by 0 bases, with 15 bases between. CDR3 DNA: TGTGCCACCAGTGATCAGACAGGGAGGTCTAGCACAGATACGCAGTATTTT. It encodes CATSDQTGRSSTDTQYF.

This clonotype was detected ten times or more. CDR3 residues: CASSVAVRNEQFF. CDR3 nucleotides: TGTGCCAGCAGCGTAGCTGTTCGTAATGAGCAGTTCTTC. The chain couples TRBV9 to TRBJ2-1; D is unresolved. The CDR3 extends over 13 amino acids. Trimming removed 0 bases at V and 7 bases at J, with 8 bases between. The V gene's germline CDR1 is SGDLS and CDR2 YYNGEE.

This clonotype was counted many times. This sequence joins TRBV20-1 and TRBJ1-5; no clear D. The V gene's germline CDR1 is DFQATT and CDR2 SNEGSKA (reference sequence). V was pared by 0 bases and J by 4 bases, with 7 bases between. The CDR3 is made up of 13 amino acids. CDR3 residues: CSARDQLNQPQHF. In DNA, the CDR3 is TGCAGTGCTAGAGATCAGCTTAATCAGCCCCAGCATTTT.

This clonotype was recorded at least ten times. The chain carries TRBV27 and TRBJ1-1; D call uncertain. Germline V CDR1 and CDR2: MNHEY, SMNVEV (reference sequence). With 11 bases removed from V and 3 bases from J, the gap between germline ends came to 16 bases. This CDR3 has 13 amino acids. CDR3 bases: TGTGCCGCCTCACGGATGTCGTACACTGAAGCTTTCTTT. Encoded protein: CAASRMSYTEAFF.

The chain carries TRBV9 and TRBJ2-2; D remains ambiguous. V dropped 2 bases and J dropped 7 bases, with 6 bases sitting between them. In germline, CDR1 is SGDLS, CDR2 YYNGEE. The CDR3 covers 12 residues. CDR3 loop: CASSVFGGELFF. CDR3 DNA sequence: TGTGCCAGCAGCGTCTTCGGCGGGGAGCTGTTTTTT.

The sample holds many counts of this clonotype. The CDR3 DNA sequence: TGTGCCAGCTGCACGTATACCAAAAACATTCAGTACTTC. Its protein product is CASCTYTKNIQYF. V usage is TRBV2 and J usage is TRBJ2-4; D call uncertain. V dropped 8 bases and J dropped 2 bases, with 10 bases sitting between them. In germline, CDR1 is SNHLY, CDR2 FYNNEI. This CDR3 is built from 13 residues.

This clonotype occurred many times. The CDR3 protein is CSAVTRKEQYF. The CDR3 bases are TGCAGCGCCGTGACAAGGAAAGAGCAGTACTTC. V gene TRBV29-1 combines with J gene TRBJ2-7; D not resolved. The V end was cut by 7 bases, the J end by 7 bases, with 14 bases between. The CDR3 is 11 amino acids. CDR1 and CDR2 (germline): SQVTM, ANQGSEA.

This clonotype was observed a handful of times. The chain is built from TRBV20-1 and TRBJ2-1; 8 positions agree with TRBD2. The CDR3 has 15 residues. Germline lookup yields CDR1 DFQATT and CDR2 SNEGSKA (reference sequence). The V and J ends lost 6 bases and 7 bases, in that order; junction bases with no gene match: 14. CDR3 amino acids: CSARSRTSRENEQFF. The CDR3 DNA reads as TGCAGTGCGCGTAGCCGGACTAGCCGTGAGAATGAGCAGTTCTTC.

This clonotype has ten or more counts. The rearrangement uses TRBV3-1 and TRBJ2-5; 13 bases agree with TRBD2. The CDR3 loop spans 17 amino acids. Germline V lookup: CDR1 LGHDT, CDR2 YNNKEL (reference sequence). Unmatched junction bases numbered 9, after V lost 4 bases and J lost 4 bases. CDR3 in DNA: TGTGCCAGCAGCCTCGGGACTAGCGGGATCATAGGAGAGACCCAGTACTTC. Residues: CASSLGTSGIIGETQYF.

This clonotype was counted a few times. The rearrangement uses TRBV12-3 or TRBV12-4 and TRBJ2-2, with 7 bases identical to TRBD1. Trimming cost V 6 bases and J 6 bases; bases outside gene matches: 7. CDR3 length: 14 residues. The CDR3 bases are TGTGCCAGCAGCCCCGACAGGGACGCCGGGGAGCTGTTTTTT. As protein: CASSPDRDAGELFF.

There are many counts of this clonotype. The chain employs TRBV29-1 and TRBJ1-2; no clear D gene. CDR3 size: 9 residues. Germline CDR1 reads SQVTM; CDR2 reads ANQGSEA. V gave up 5 bases and J gave up 8 bases, with 6 bases separating them. The CDR3, as DNA: TGCAGCGTTTTGGAGGGCTACACCTTC. Its translation: CSVLEGYTF.

This clonotype was seen ten or more times. V and J are TRBV5-6 and TRBJ2-7; TRBD1 matches 9 bases. The V segment lost 2 bases and the J segment 3 bases; nucleotides outside the gene matches: 3. The germline V gene has CDR1 SGHDT and CDR2 YYEEEE. CDR3 length: 14 residues. CDR3: CASSFGTGIYEQYF. The CDR3, as DNA: TGTGCCAGCAGCTTTGGGACAGGGATCTACGAGCAGTACTTC.

This clonotype showed up just a few times. The rearrangement links TRBV20-1 to TRBJ2-7, with D perhaps TRBD2 (6 bases). Deletions cut 4 bases from V and 2 bases from J, with 12 bases between. CDR1 DFQATT and CDR2 SNEGSKA come from the germline V gene (reference sequence). The CDR3 loop spans 13 amino acids. The CDR3 region has the DNA TGCAGTGCTACTGATTCGGGGGCCTACGAGCAGTACTTC. As protein: CSATDSGAYEQYF.

This clonotype occurred a few times. The chain combines TRBV4-1 with TRBJ1-6; TRBD1 might be the D (5 bases). The germline V and J ends were trimmed by 0 bases and 0 bases, with 15 bases remaining between them. Germline lookup yields CDR1 MGHRA and CDR2 YSYEKL. This CDR3 is built from 19 residues. The CDR3 loop reads CASSQEIVRASSYNSPLHF. The CDR3 DNA reads as TGCGCCAGCAGCCAAGAGATTGTCAGGGCCAGCTCCTATAATTCACCCCTCCACTTT.

This clonotype was counted only a few times. This chain joins TRBV20-1 and TRBJ2-1, with D possibly matching TRBD2 (6 bases). The CDR3 consists of 15 residues. Germline lookup yields CDR1 DFQATT and CDR2 SNEGSKA (reference sequence). Trimming pared 0 bases from V and 2 bases from J, leaving 11 bases between. The CDR3 nucleotides read TGCAGTGCTAGAGATCTGGGAGGCCCCTACAATGAGCAGTTCTTC. It specifies CSARDLGGPYNEQFF.

This clonotype showed up just a few times. This sequence joins TRBV19 and TRBJ1-4, with D tentatively TRBD1 (5 bases). V lost 7 bases and J lost 8, with 17 bases in between. The V gene's germline CDR1 is LNHDA and CDR2 SQIVND (reference sequence). The CDR3 is 14 amino acids. In DNA form, the CDR3 reads TGTGCCAGTAACAACGGGGGAGAAGGGGAAAAACTGTTTTTT. Translated: CASNNGGEGEKLFF.

This clonotype came up many times. CDR3 nucleotide sequence: TGTGCCAGCAGTCTCCAGTACACTGAAGCTTTCTTT. It specifies CASSLQYTEAFF. V and J are TRBV12-3 or TRBV12-4 and TRBJ1-1, with D unclear. Trimming pared 5 bases from V and 3 bases from J, leaving 7 bases between. The CDR3 loop spans 12 amino acids.